The present T cell receptor (beta chain) was sequenced within a study of PD-1 blockade in classical Hodgkin lymphoma. A word on this clone: Its antigen is as yet unknown.

Relapse after autologous stem cell transplantation occurred in every patient, and brentuximab vedotin exposure varied. Magnetic depletion of non-target cells from thawed PBMCs yielded purified CD8+ T cells. Best responses were complete response, partial response or progressive disease. Germline CDR1 is SGHRS and CDR2 is YFSETQ. The CDR3 runs to 16 residues. V was trimmed by 4 bases and J by 0 bases, leaving 14 bases between them. The protocol was immunoSEQ multiplex PCR, while the TCRdb copy is restricted to in-frame clones and leaves out a portion. The sample lists about 28,000 clones, roughly 88% occurring once. Overall study findings and caveats: Exclusion covered patients beginning nivolumab under 1 year post-ASCT.

The chain joins TRBV5-1 to TRBJ2-1, with D perhaps matching TRBD2 (5 bases). The starting material was CD8+ T cells from blood, obtained at baseline. The clonotype originates from a human donor with classical Hodgkin lymphoma. The CDR3 DNA is TGCGCCAGCAGCGCGGACCGAACTAGCTCCTACAATGAGCAGTTCTTC. Translation gives CASSADRTSSYNEQFF.